The TCR beta chain under discussion was sequenced for a study of graft-versus-host responses after intestinal transplantation. Looking at the study overall: Each patient got anti-thymocyte globulin induction, then tacrolimus and steroids for about 3 years.

Concerning this clone itself: Its antigen is unknown.

Germline assignment: CDR1 MDHEN and CDR2 SYDVKM. V gave up 1 base and J gave up 8 bases, with 9 bases separating them. The CDR3 spans 13 residues. Study-wide findings and caveats: Allografts of patients with graft-donor T cell macrochimerism showed high graft-versus-host to host-versus-graft clone ratios. HvG clone declines early post-transplant were associated with peak circulating GvH levels. Recipient marrow showed GvH clones, some seen first in ileum or blood.

Assay used: immunoSEQ multiplex PCR; TCRdb lists only in-frame clones, some missing. Counted here are over 75,000 clones, 85% to 95% occurring once; the ten biggest clones make up about 0.073%. Sequences were derived from unstimulated CD8+ T cells sorted from spleen or lymph node cells, sampled before transplant. This clonotype was obtained from a human donor who was the organ donor for an intestinal transplant. The chain carries TRBV28 and TRBJ2-1; D gene ambiguous. The chain's CDR3 is CASSLFGSHEQFF. DNA of the CDR3: TGTGCCAGCAGTTTATTTGGCTCCCATGAGCAGTTCTTC.